This passage covers 26 T cell receptor beta chains from one sample sequenced in a study of cytomegalovirus exposure and HLA in healthy donors. Use of 60 Vbeta and 13 Jbeta primers characterized the PCR. Sequencing was performed with immunoSEQ multiplex PCR; in TCRdb, only in-frame clones are kept and a portion is missing. Here the sample spans about 160,000 clones, 87% being singletons. Material for sequencing was PBMCs. The source of these receptors is a woman aged 30 to 39 in good health and CMV-seronegative.

The sample holds a few counts of this clone. This sequence joins TRBV27 and TRBJ1-1; D call uncertain. This CDR3 region has 13 residues. Deletions cut 3 bases from V and 3 bases from J, with 8 bases between. Germline assignment: CDR1 MNHEY and CDR2 SMNVEV (reference sequence). The CDR3 sequence is CASSFTQYTEAFF. For the CDR3, the DNA is TGTGCCAGCAGTTTCACACAGTACACTGAAGCTTTCTTT.

This rearrangement joins TRBV30 to TRBJ2-3, with a possible D match to TRBD2 (6 bases). The CDR3 is 14 amino acids. Germline loops: CDR1 GTSNPN, CDR2 SVGIG (reference sequence). Trimming shortened V by 2 bases and J by 2 bases, and 11 bases separated the two germline ends. The CDR3 is CAWSRLANTDTQYF. The CDR3 DNA sequence: TGTGCCTGGAGTCGGCTAGCGAACACAGATACGCAGTATTTT.

This chain connects TRBV7-9 to TRBJ1-4; D ambiguous. The V end lost 0 bases, the J end lost 7 bases, and 12 bases lay between the germline ends. Germline assignment: CDR1 SEHNR and CDR2 FQNEAQ (reference sequence). The CDR3 length is 15 residues. In DNA form, the CDR3 reads TGTGCCAGCAGCTTAGCCCTGGGGAGCACTGAAAAACTGTTTTTT. Translated, it gives CASSLALGSTEKLFF.

The V gene is TRBV25-1, the J gene TRBJ2-1; no reliable D call. Germline CDR1 is MGHDK and CDR2 is SYGVNS. V was clipped by 2 bases and J by 4 bases, with 6 bases between them. This CDR3 comprises 13 residues. The CDR3 nucleotides read TGTGCCAGCAGTGAAAGGCGGTACAATGAGCAGTTCTTC. Protein sequence: CASSERRYNEQFF.

This chain joins TRBV4-3 and TRBJ2-2, with TRBD1 matching 8 bases. CDR3 length: 18 amino acids. With 4 bases clipped from V and 7 bases from J, the junction kept 17 bases outside the gene matches. CDR1 is LGHNA and CDR2 is YSLEER in the germline V gene. CDR3 amino acids: CASSPGAWQGARIGELFF. The CDR3 DNA reads as TGCGCCAGCAGCCCGGGTGCGTGGCAGGGGGCGAGAATCGGGGAGCTGTTTTTT.

This rearrangement joins TRBV28 to TRBJ2-3, with 7 bases lining up with TRBD1. J gave up 3 bases and V 6 bases, and 6 bases lay outside the gene matches. CDR3 length equals 14 residues. The germline CDR1 and CDR2 sequences are MDHEN and SYDVKM. CDR3 loop: CASSTGVLTDTQYF. DNA of the CDR3: TGTGCCAGCAGCACAGGGGTCCTAACAGATACGCAGTATTTT.

The chain is built from TRBV2 and TRBJ1-1; 7 nucleotides align to TRBD1. Germline V gene sequence: CDR1 SNHLY, CDR2 FYNNEI. The ends lost 6 bases at V and 9 bases at J; junction bases unmatched: 10. The CDR3 has 13 residues. CDR3 loop: CASRTDRDFKAFF. The CDR3 coding sequence is TGTGCCAGCAGGACTGACAGGGACTTTAAAGCTTTCTTT.

V is TRBV11-3 and J is TRBJ1-3, with 9 positions matching TRBD1. This CDR3 is built from 16 residues. Germline CDR1 and CDR2: SGHNT and YENEEA. Trimming at V came to 6 bases and at J to 0 bases, leaving 6 bases not matched to a gene. For the CDR3, the DNA is TGTGCCAGCAGGCCGGGACAGGGAGGCTCTGGAAACACCATATATTTT. Protein product: CASRPGQGGSGNTIYF. Looking up the rest from reference TRBV11-3 and TRBJ1-3 gives the full variable domain: EAGVVQSPRYKIIEKKQPVAFWCNPISGHNTLYWYLQNLGQGPELLIRYENEEAVDDSQLPKDRFSAERLKGVDSTLKIQPAELGDSAVYLCASRPGQGGSGNTIYFGEGSWLTVV.

The chain combines TRBV10-2 with TRBJ2-3; the match to TRBD2 covers 7 bases. Germline loops: CDR1 WSHSY, CDR2 SAAADI. V shed 4 bases, J shed 6 bases, and the junction held 1 base outside the gene matches. The CDR3 has 12 residues. The CDR3, as DNA: TGCGCCAGCAGTGGGGGAGGGGATACGCAGTATTTT. Its protein product is CASSGGGDTQYF.

The rearrangement uses TRBV28 and TRBJ1-5; 7 bases map to TRBD1. Trimming took 3 bases from V and 1 from J; bases not matched to a gene: 9. Germline V lookup: CDR1 MDHEN, CDR2 SYDVKM. The length of the CDR3 is 17 residues. Here the CDR3 reads CASSFRGTLGSNQPQHF. The CDR3 region has the DNA TGTGCCAGCAGTTTCAGGGGGACCCTGGGCAGCAATCAGCCCCAGCATTTT.

Worth noting for this clone: This same CDR3 is encoded by further DNA sequences in the sample. The genes are TRBV5-4 and TRBJ2-3; D possibly corresponds to TRBD1 (6 bases). CDR3 length: 16 residues. V gave up 4 bases and J gave up 3 bases, with 18 bases separating them. Germline CDR1 and CDR2: SGHNT and YYREEE (reference sequence). The CDR3: CASSPRQAPGTDTQYF. CDR3 nucleotides: TGTGCCAGCAGCCCCCGACAGGCCCCGGGAACAGATACGCAGTATTTT.

The chain employs TRBV5-6 and TRBJ2-1; 14 bases are shared with TRBD2. The CDR3 is made up of 17 amino acids. The V and J ends lost 3 bases and 1 base, in that order; junction bases with no gene match: 3. Germline lookup yields CDR1 SGHDT and CDR2 YYEEEE. For the CDR3, the DNA is TGTGCCAGCAGCTACCGGACTAGCGGGAGGTCCTACAATGAGCAGTTCTTC. It yields the protein CASSYRTSGRSYNEQFF.

This chain connects TRBV10-2 to TRBJ2-1; 10 bases are shared with TRBD2. With 3 bases clipped from V and 3 bases from J, the junction kept 2 bases outside the gene matches. CDR1 WSHSY and CDR2 SAAADI come from the germline V gene. The CDR3 contains 15 residues. The CDR3 DNA reads TGCGCCAGCAGTGACCGGACTAGCGGCTACAATGAGCAGTTCTTC. Amino acids: CASSDRTSGYNEQFF.

This chain connects TRBV7-3 to TRBJ2-1, with 7 nucleotides matching TRBD1. J lost 1 base, V lost 2 bases, and 2 bases had no gene match. This CDR3 spans 15 amino acids. CDR1 and CDR2 from the germline V gene are SGHTA and FQGTGA. DNA for the CDR3: TGTGCCAGCAGCTTACACAGGGGATCCTACAATGAGCAGTTCTTC. Its protein is CASSLHRGSYNEQFF.

The CDR3 DNA follows: TGTGCCAGCAGCTTAGCCCAGGCTTCCTACGAGCAGTACTTC. Residues: CASSLAQASYEQYF. The chain joins TRBV7-3 to TRBJ2-7; D is unclear. Germline V CDR1 and CDR2: SGHTA, FQGTGA. The length of the CDR3 is 14 residues. The V end was cut by 2 bases, the J end by 1 base, with 9 bases between. Supplemented by reference TRBV7-3 and TRBJ2-7, the full variable domain reads GAGVSQTPSNKVTEKGKYVELRCDPISGHTALYWYRQSLGQGPEFLIYFQGTGAADDSGLPNDRFFAVRPEGSVSTLKIQRTERGDSAVYLCASSLAQASYEQYFGPGTRLTVT.

This sequence joins TRBV5-1 and TRBJ2-7; TRBD1 might be the D (6 bases). The CDR3 spans 15 residues. The germline V gene has CDR1 SGHRS and CDR2 YFSETQ. Trimming left V 4 bases short and J 0 bases short, with 14 bases between. The CDR3 is CASSPGHLDSYEQYF. The CDR3 DNA follows: TGCGCCAGCAGCCCGGGACACCTTGACTCCTACGAGCAGTACTTC.

The count of this clone is one. CDR3 nucleotides: TGTGCCAGCCAAAAGGGGGGGCCGGACACAGATACGCAGTATTTT. It is translated as CASQKGGPDTDTQYF. The V gene is TRBV7-9, the J gene TRBJ2-3; D is possibly TRBD2 (7 bases). This CDR3 comprises 15 residues. Trimming left V 8 bases short and J 2 bases short, with 17 bases between. Germline values: CDR1 SEHNR, CDR2 FQNEAQ (reference sequence).

The CDR3 DNA is TGTGCCAGCACCGGGACTAACCAAGAGACCCAGTACTTC. This translates into CASTGTNQETQYF. The gene calls are TRBV5-4 and TRBJ2-5; 7 bases map to TRBD2. The J segment lost 0 bases and the V segment lost 6 bases, leaving 2 bases of the junction unmatched. Germline CDR1 is SGHNT and CDR2 is YYREEE (reference sequence). This CDR3 is built from 13 residues.

The V gene is TRBV20-1, the J gene TRBJ2-7, with 9 bases matching TRBD2. This CDR3 comprises 11 residues. The V gene end was trimmed by 3 bases and the J gene end by 9 bases; junction bases not matched to a gene: 3. Germline assignment: CDR1 DFQATT and CDR2 SNEGSKA (reference sequence). This CDR3 reads CSASLAGRQYF. The CDR3 nucleotides are TGCAGTGCTAGCCTAGCGGGGCGGCAGTACTTC.

The CDR3 is CASSPSASGRMSYEQYF. The DNA of the CDR3 is TGTGCCAGCTCACCCTCCGCTAGCGGGAGGATGTCCTACGAGCAGTACTTC. The chain couples TRBV18 to TRBJ2-7, with 11 bases matching TRBD2. The germline CDR1 and CDR2 sequences are KGHSH and LQKENI. V gave up 3 bases and J gave up 1 base; unmatched junction bases: 8. The CDR3 covers 17 residues.

The chain's CDR3 is CASSFDRGLGGTQYF. The DNA for the CDR3 is TGTGCCAGCAGTTTCGACAGGGGGCTCGGAGGGACCCAGTACTTC. The chain couples TRBV6-6 to TRBJ2-5; 10 bases are a match to TRBD1. The length of the CDR3 is 15 residues. Germline V CDR1 and CDR2: MNHNY, SVGAGI (reference sequence). Germline trimming cut 4 bases from V and 7 bases from J; bases unmatched to any gene: 9.

V usage is TRBV6-1 and J usage is TRBJ1-2; perhaps TRBD1 as D (5 bases). The CDR3 loop spans 14 amino acids. CDR1 is MNHNS, CDR2 SASEGT, per germline. V was clipped by 1 base and J by 6 bases, with 12 bases between them. CDR3 nucleotide sequence: TGTGCCAGCAGTGAAGTATGGGGAGGGGATGGCTACACCTTC. Protein: CASSEVWGGDGYTF.

This sequence joins TRBV5-1 and TRBJ1-4; no clear D gene. Germline V gene lookup returns CDR1 SGHRS and CDR2 YFSETQ. V shed 5 bases and J shed 6 bases, with 11 bases lying between them. The CDR3 consists of 13 residues. CDR3 region: CASRFGEHEKLFF. The CDR3 DNA reads TGCGCCAGCAGATTCGGGGAGCATGAAAAACTGTTTTTT.

The chain recombines TRBV7-2 with TRBJ2-1; possibly TRBD1 for D (5 bases). The CDR3 covers 12 residues. Trimming stripped 2 bases from V and 12 bases from J, with 11 bases between. CDR1 is SGHTA, CDR2 FQGNSA, per germline. The CDR3 loop is CASSLSSRGQFF. The DNA of the CDR3 is TGTGCCAGCAGCTTATCGTCTAGGGGGCAGTTCTTC.

This chain uses TRBV2 with TRBJ2-1, with TRBD2 matching over 9 bases. V was clipped by 7 bases and J by 0 bases; unmatched bases: 16. There are 19 residues in the CDR3. CDR1 is SNHLY and CDR2 is FYNNEI in the germline V gene. CDR3 in DNA: TGTGCCAGCAAATGGACTAGCGAGACCTTATATAGCTCCTACAATGAGCAGTTCTTC. Protein product: CASKWTSETLYSSYNEQFF.

V and J are TRBV30 and TRBJ2-7, with TRBD2 matching 9 bases. Trimming cost V 3 bases and J 3 bases; bases outside gene matches: 6. The CDR3 contains 14 residues. Germline CDR1 is GTSNPN and CDR2 is SVGIG (reference sequence). The CDR3 here is CAWRLAGGYYEQYF. In DNA form, the CDR3 reads TGTGCCTGGAGACTGGCGGGAGGGTACTACGAGCAGTACTTC.